This T cell receptor (beta chain) was identified during a study of PD-1 blockade in classical Hodgkin lymphoma. The assay was immunoSEQ multiplex PCR, and TCRdb's table has in-frame clones only and misses some. The table has roughly 23,000 clones, about 71% seen once. Looked up from germline, CDR1 is MDHEN and CDR2 is SYDVKM. With 8 bases removed from V and 8 bases from J, the gap between germline ends came to 24 bases. The CDR3 runs 15 residues. Findings and caveats of the study: Baseline diversity was lower in partial responders and progressors than complete responders.

Of note for this clone: Its antigen is currently unknown.

Each of the patients experienced relapse following autologous stem cell transplantation, and their brentuximab vedotin exposure differed. Best response was recorded as complete response, partial response or progressive disease. The chain uses TRBV28 and TRBJ1-2; D might be TRBD1 (5 bases). The sequenced sample was peripheral blood mononuclear cells (PBMCs), obtained at baseline. The receptor's source is a human donor with classical Hodgkin lymphoma. The CDR3 DNA reads TGTGCCAGCCGAGGGACCACCACACAAGAGTTGGGCTACACCTTC. Protein: CASRGTTTQELGYTF.